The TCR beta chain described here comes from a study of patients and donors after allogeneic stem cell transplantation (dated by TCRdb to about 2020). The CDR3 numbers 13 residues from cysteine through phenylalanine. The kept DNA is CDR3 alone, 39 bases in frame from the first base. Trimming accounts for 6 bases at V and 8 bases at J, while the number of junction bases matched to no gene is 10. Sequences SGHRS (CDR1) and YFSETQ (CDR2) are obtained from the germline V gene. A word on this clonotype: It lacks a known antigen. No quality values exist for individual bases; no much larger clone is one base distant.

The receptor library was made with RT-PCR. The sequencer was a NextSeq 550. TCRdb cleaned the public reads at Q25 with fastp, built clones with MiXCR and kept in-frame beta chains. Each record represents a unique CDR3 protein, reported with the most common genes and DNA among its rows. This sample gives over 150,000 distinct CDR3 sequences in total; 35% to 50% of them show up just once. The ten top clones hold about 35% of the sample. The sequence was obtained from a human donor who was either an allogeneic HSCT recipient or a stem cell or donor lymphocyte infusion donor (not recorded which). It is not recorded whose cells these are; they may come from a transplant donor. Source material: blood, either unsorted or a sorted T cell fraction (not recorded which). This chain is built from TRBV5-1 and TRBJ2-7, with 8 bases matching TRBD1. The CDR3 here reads CASKVTGESKQYF. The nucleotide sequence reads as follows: TGCGCCAGCAAGGTGACAGGGGAATCGAAGCAGTACTTC.